This T cell receptor (beta chain) emerged from a study of blood T cell repertoires in COVID-19. Turning to the study itself: Some COVID-19 samples were acute and others convalescent; all came from the United States, Italy and Spain. The analysed material was cDNA or gDNA that came from T cells, B-cell-depleted T cells, or PBMCs.

CDR1 and CDR2 from the germline V gene are MNHEY and SMNVEV (reference sequence). The CDR3 extends over 19 amino acids. Trimming removed 3 bases at V and 0 bases at J, with 23 bases between. Per the study methods: By means of reference gene primer amplification, nucleated cell counts were estimated. Clones were sequenced by immunoSEQ multiplex PCR, and TCRdb holds only the in-frame ones, with some missing. V and J calls and clone size are copied from that table; D and trimming were computed from the DNA. Of roughly 81,000 clones listed, approximately 89% are singletons. The specimen sequenced was peripheral blood. This sequence was found in a man aged 65-85 years with active or convalescent COVID-19. This chain links TRBV27 with TRBJ1-1; D may be TRBD1 (6 bases). DNA of the CDR3: TGTGCCAGCAGTTTTAGGGCCCCACGTGGACAGACGATGAACACTGAAGCTTTCTTT. Translated: CASSFRAPRGQTMNTEAFF.